Listed below are T cell receptor beta chains from one sample, sequenced in a study of blood T cell repertoires in COVID-19. Profiled with immunoSEQ multiplex PCR; TCRdb holds only in-frame clones, not every one. The data hold some 270,000 clones, with approximately 90% observed a single time. The sample was PBMCs or T cells enriched from blood (not recorded which). The receptors here all came from a middle-aged man who had been exposed to COVID-19. The CDR3 runs from the conserved cysteine through the conserved F or W. Each record gives: J gene, D gene, CDR3 length, clone size, V gene, CDR3 protein, CDR3 DNA. A D gene is named only where the DNA matches it firmly. Rows may omit the clone size; those that give it use once, few, many or a size class.

j_call: TRBJ2-7; d_call: NA; cdr3_length: 10; clone_size: NA; v_call: TRBV10-1; cdr3_aa: CASGGYEQYF; cdr3_nt: TGCGCCAGCGGCGGCTACGAGCAGTACTTC
j_call: TRBJ2-5; d_call: NA; cdr3_length: 12; clone_size: once; v_call: TRBV7-9; cdr3_aa: CASSLSLETQYF; cdr3_nt: TGTGCCAGCAGTCTTTCTCTTGAGACCCAGTACTTC
j_call: TRBJ2-4; d_call: TRBD2; cdr3_length: 16; clone_size: NA; v_call: TRBV6-5; cdr3_aa: CASSYSPSGRENIQYF; cdr3_nt: TGTGCCAGCAGTTACTCGCCTAGCGGGAGGGAAAACATTCAGTACTTC
j_call: TRBJ1-2; d_call: NA; cdr3_length: 14; clone_size: NA; v_call: TRBV11-2; cdr3_aa: CASSLEGHPYGYTF; cdr3_nt: TGTGCCAGCAGCTTAGAGGGACACCCCTATGGCTACACCTTC
j_call: TRBJ2-1; d_call: NA; cdr3_length: 11; clone_size: NA; v_call: TRBV12-3/TRBV12-4; cdr3_aa: CASSGDREQFF; cdr3_nt: TGTGCCAGCAGTGGCGACAGGGAGCAGTTCTTC
j_call: TRBJ2-3; d_call: TRBD1; cdr3_length: 15; clone_size: NA; v_call: TRBV7-2; cdr3_aa: CASSFLTGAGDTQYF; cdr3_nt: TGTGCCAGCAGCTTCCTGACAGGGGCGGGAGATACGCAGTATTTT
j_call: TRBJ1-1; d_call: TRBD1; cdr3_length: 15; clone_size: NA; v_call: TRBV19; cdr3_aa: CASSMGQGMNTEAFF; cdr3_nt: TGTGCCAGTAGTATGGGACAGGGGATGAACACTGAAGCTTTCTTT
j_call: TRBJ2-1; d_call: TRBD2; cdr3_length: 13; clone_size: NA; v_call: TRBV3-1/TRBV3-2; cdr3_aa: CASSRGLAGEQFF; cdr3_nt: TGTGCCAGCAGCCGTGGACTAGCGGGAGAGCAGTTCTTC
j_call: TRBJ2-4; d_call: NA; cdr3_length: 16; clone_size: NA; v_call: TRBV7-9; cdr3_aa: CASSLEAGLAKNIQYF; cdr3_nt: TGTGCCAGCAGCTTAGAGGCAGGGCTAGCCAAAAACATTCAGTACTTC
j_call: TRBJ2-5; d_call: TRBD2; cdr3_length: 16; clone_size: NA; v_call: TRBV9; cdr3_aa: CASSVGTSGLGETQYF; cdr3_nt: TGTGCCAGCAGCGTAGGGACTAGCGGACTTGGGGAGACCCAGTACTTC
j_call: TRBJ2-1; d_call: TRBD1; cdr3_length: 14; clone_size: NA; v_call: TRBV7-3; cdr3_aa: CASSKDRAYNEQFF; cdr3_nt: TGTGCCAGCAGCAAAGACAGGGCATACAATGAGCAGTTCTTC
j_call: TRBJ1-1; d_call: NA; cdr3_length: 15; clone_size: NA; v_call: TRBV10-2; cdr3_aa: CASSAPGSQETEAFF; cdr3_nt: TGCGCCAGCAGTGCGCCGGGATCCCAAGAGACTGAAGCTTTCTTT
j_call: TRBJ2-5; d_call: NA; cdr3_length: 14; clone_size: NA; v_call: TRBV3-1/TRBV3-2; cdr3_aa: CASSQGRGRETQYF; cdr3_nt: TGTGCCAGCAGCCAAGGTAGAGGGCGGGAGACCCAGTACTTC